These 7 T cell receptor beta chains share one sample of origin, sequenced in a study of CD8+CD57+ T cells in acquired aplastic anemia. Template material for TCR beta VDJ and CDR3 profiling consisted of genomic DNA. A single record per CDR3 protein comes from TCRdb applying MiXCR to the reads. Of fewer than 250,000 distinct CDR3 sequences listed, less than 60% are singletons. It was patients with CD8+CD57+ cell expansion by flow cytometry who were chosen for sequencing. Sequencing used sorted CD4+, CD8+, or CD8+CD57+ T cells (not recorded which) from PBMCs. The receptors stem from a human donor with aplastic anemia.

The sample holds many counts of this clonotype. The V and J genes are TRBV5-6 and TRBJ2-7; D may be TRBD1 or TRBD2 (6 bases each). The length of the CDR3 is 13 residues. V lost 1 base and J 5 bases, leaving 10 bases between the germline ends. CDR1 is SGHDT and CDR2 is YYEEEE in the germline V gene. CDR3 loop: CASSLPGADEQYF. CDR3 nucleotide sequence: TGTGCCAGCAGCTTGCCGGGGGCCGACGAGCAGTACTTC.

There are many counts of this clonotype. The chain combines TRBV10-1 with TRBJ1-5; TRBD1 matches at 8 bases. Germline V gene sequence: CDR1 WNHNN, CDR2 SYGVQD (reference sequence). CDR3 length: 16 residues. Germline trimming cut 4 bases from V and 3 bases from J; bases unmatched to any gene: 8. The CDR3 DNA sequence: TGCGCCAGCAGTGCAGGACAGGGTTCCCTCAATCAGCCCCAGCATTTT. Its translation: CASSAGQGSLNQPQHF.

This clonotype has ten or more counts. The chain recombines TRBV5-8 with TRBJ2-1; no reliable D call. Germline V gene sequence: CDR1 SGHTS, CDR2 YDEGEE. The length of the CDR3 is 14 residues. Trimming stripped 0 bases from V and 5 bases from J, with 9 bases between. The CDR3 reads CASSLGRRNNEQFF. The CDR3 coding sequence is TGTGCCAGCAGCTTGGGCCGCAGAAACAATGAGCAGTTCTTC.

J is TRBJ2-3 and V is TRBV12-3 or TRBV12-4; TRBD1 is a possible D gene (6 bases). The CDR3 spans 16 residues. Trimming shortened V by 3 bases and J by 4 bases, and 17 bases separated the two germline ends. CDR3 sequence: CASSLGTPAGADTQYF. The CDR3 region has the DNA TGTGCCAGCAGTTTGGGGACCCCCGCAGGGGCAGATACGCAGTATTTT.

The J gene is TRBJ1-1, the V gene TRBV20-1; D might be TRBD1 (5 bases). V was cut by 3 bases and J by 3 bases, with 14 bases left in between. Germline V gene sequence: CDR1 DFQATT, CDR2 SNEGSKA (reference sequence). The length of the CDR3 is 14 residues. The CDR3 DNA sequence: TGCAGTGCTAGTTTATGGGGAGGGGACACTGAAGCTTTCTTT. Protein product: CSASLWGGDTEAFF.

The chain employs TRBV24-1 and TRBJ2-5; 12 bases map to TRBD2. The J segment lost 4 bases and the V segment lost 5 bases, leaving 1 base of the junction unmatched. The CDR3 runs to 14 residues. The V gene's germline CDR1 is KGHDR and CDR2 SFDVKD. The CDR3 protein is CATSASGGAETQYF. For the CDR3, the DNA is TGTGCCACCAGTGCTAGCGGGGGGGCAGAGACCCAGTACTTC.

In this sample, this clonotype turned up once. The chain combines TRBV25-1 with TRBJ1-1; D gene ambiguous. Germline V gene sequence: CDR1 MGHDK, CDR2 SYGVNS. V was cut by 6 bases and J by 3 bases, with 8 bases left in between. CDR3 size: 12 residues. CDR3 nucleotides: TGTGCCAGCAGGGACCTAGACACTGAAGCTTTCTTT. Translated: CASRDLDTEAFF.